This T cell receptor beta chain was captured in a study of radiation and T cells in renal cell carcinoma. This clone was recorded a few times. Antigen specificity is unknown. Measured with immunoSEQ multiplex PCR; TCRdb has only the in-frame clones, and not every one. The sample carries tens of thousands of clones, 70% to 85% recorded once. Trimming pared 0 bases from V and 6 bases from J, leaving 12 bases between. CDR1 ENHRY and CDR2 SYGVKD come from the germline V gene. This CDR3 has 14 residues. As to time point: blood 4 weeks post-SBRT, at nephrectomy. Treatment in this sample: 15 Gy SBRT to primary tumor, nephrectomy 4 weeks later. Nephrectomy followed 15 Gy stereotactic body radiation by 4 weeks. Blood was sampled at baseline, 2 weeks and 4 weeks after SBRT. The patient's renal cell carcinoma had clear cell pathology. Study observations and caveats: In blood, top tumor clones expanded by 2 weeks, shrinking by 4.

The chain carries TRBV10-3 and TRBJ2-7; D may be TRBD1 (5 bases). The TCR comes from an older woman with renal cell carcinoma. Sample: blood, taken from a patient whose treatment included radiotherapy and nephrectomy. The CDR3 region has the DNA TGTGCCATCAGTGAGTCGAGAGACAGTCGCGAGCAGTACTTC. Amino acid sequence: CAISESRDSREQYF.